One sample yielded the 22 T cell receptor beta chains listed below, sequenced in a study of blood T cells in healthy people across ages. Alongside a J-beta primer mix, a sample-barcoded 5' primer served in a second PCR lasting roughly 6 to 11 cycles. TCRdb reanalysed the 5' RACE reads using MiXCR and keeps one entry per CDR3 protein. This sample has 550,000 to 700,000 distinct CDR3 sequences, with approximately 27% found just once. Sequencing was carried out using blood. The receptors here all came from a woman in her 70s in good health.

V is TRBV14 and J is TRBJ1-1; D unresolved. Germline values: CDR1 SGHDN, CDR2 FVKESK. Trimming took off 1 base at V and 4 bases at J, with 7 bases between the two ends. The CDR3 has 13 residues. The CDR3 DNA reads TGTGCCAGCAGCCAAGGGGCAGGCACTGAAGCTTTCTTT. This codes for CASSQGAGTEAFF.

This clonotype has just a few counts. This chain joins TRBV6-2 or TRBV6-3 and TRBJ2-2, with D hard to call. The CDR3 extends over 14 amino acids. The germline V gene encodes CDR1 MNHEY and CDR2 SVGEGT. Deletions cut 2 bases from V and 4 bases from J, with 8 bases between. The CDR3 reads CASSYGHSTGELFF. The DNA for the CDR3 is TGTGCCAGCAGTTACGGTCACTCCACCGGGGAGCTGTTTTTT.

In its sample, this clonotype was seen a few times. This chain joins TRBV27 and TRBJ1-2, with 7 positions matching TRBD1. Per germline, CDR1 MNHEY and CDR2 SMNVEV (reference sequence). The CDR3 is 15 amino acids. Trimming at V came to 6 bases and at J to 2 bases, leaving 9 bases not matched to a gene. The CDR3, as DNA: TGTGCCAGCAGCCAGGAGAGACAGGGAAACTATGGCTACACCTTC. Protein sequence: CASSQERQGNYGYTF.

This clonotype was found a few times. The genes are TRBV5-4 and TRBJ2-7; possibly TRBD1 for D (6 bases). Germline CDR1 is SGHNT and CDR2 is YYREEE (reference sequence). Between the trimmed V and J ends, which lost 0 bases and 2 bases, there was a span of 12 bases. This CDR3 is 15 amino acids long. The CDR3 bases are TGTGCCAGCAGCTTGGGGGTAACAGGGCCCTACGAGCAGTACTTC. Amino acids: CASSLGVTGPYEQYF.

V and J are TRBV20-1 and TRBJ1-2, with 9 nucleotides matching TRBD1. There are 14 residues in the CDR3. Trimming took 3 bases from V and 6 from J; bases not matched to a gene: 8. Germline values: CDR1 DFQATT, CDR2 SNEGSKA (reference sequence). CDR3 sequence reads: CSASPGQGENGYTF. The CDR3 bases are TGCAGTGCTAGCCCGGGACAGGGAGAAAATGGCTACACCTTC.

This clonotype has a handful of counts. The J gene is TRBJ2-5, the V gene TRBV7-9, with a possible D match to TRBD2 (6 bases). Near its end, the DNA agrees better with TRBJ2-1, so the J call may be wrong. The CDR3 spans 12 residues. From germline, CDR1 is SEHNR and CDR2 FQNEAQ (reference sequence). The CDR3 DNA reads as TGTGCCAGCCCGACGGAGGGCAATGAGCAGTTCTTC. This gives the protein CASPTEGNEQFF.

This sequence joins TRBV11-2 and TRBJ2-3; D is uncertain. Deletions cut 7 bases from V and 5 bases from J, with 7 bases between. Germline lookup yields CDR1 SGHAT and CDR2 FQNNGV. The CDR3 extends over 11 amino acids. The CDR3 DNA follows: TGTGCCAGCACCCTAGGAGATACGCAGTATTTT. This encodes CASTLGDTQYF.

The V gene is TRBV3-1, the J gene TRBJ2-5; maybe TRBD2 (5 bases). The V gene's germline CDR1 is LGHDT and CDR2 YNNKEL (reference sequence). Trimming cost V 3 bases and J 5 bases, with 7 bases left between them. The CDR3 runs to 12 residues. This CDR3 is CASSHWEETQYF. CDR3 nucleotide sequence: TGTGCCAGCAGCCACTGGGAGGAGACCCAGTACTTC.

The chain uses TRBV11-1 and TRBJ2-1; a weak D match, TRBD2 (6 bases). Germline V CDR1 and CDR2: SGHAT, FQDESV (reference sequence). This CDR3 spans 15 amino acids. Trimming took off 1 base at V and 7 bases at J, with 14 bases between the two ends. CDR3 in amino acids: CASSLVRGGTNEQFF. CDR3 sequence (DNA): TGTGCCAGCAGCTTAGTAAGGGGAGGTACGAATGAGCAGTTCTTC.

This clonotype was detected a few times. V and J are TRBV29-1 and TRBJ2-5; D uncertain. Between the trimmed V and J ends, which lost 4 bases and 4 bases, there was a span of 10 bases. This CDR3 contains 12 residues. Germline-derived CDR1 and CDR2 are SQVTM and ANQGSEA. DNA of the CDR3: TGCAGCGTTGTGACATCAGGAGAGACCCAGTACTTC. It yields the protein CSVVTSGETQYF.

CDR3 in DNA: TGTGCCAGCAGCAAACTAGGGGGCCAAGGCAATCAGCCCCAGCATTTT. This translates into CASSKLGGQGNQPQHF. The chain recombines TRBV21-1 with TRBJ1-5; the D segment call TRBD1 is taken from the table without a DNA check. TRBV21-1 is a pseudogene segment. The CDR3 is made up of 16 amino acids.

This chain connects TRBV7-8 to TRBJ1-1; D not resolved. From germline, CDR1 is SGHVS and CDR2 FQNEAQ. The CDR3 length is 13 residues. V was shortened by 5 bases and J by 5 bases, with 12 bases between the two germline ends. CDR3 coding DNA: TGTGCCAGCAGCCCAGTCTCGGGGACTGAAGCTTTCTTT. It specifies CASSPVSGTEAFF.

The CDR3 protein is CSTGSGANVLTF. The CDR3 nucleotides are TGCAGCACAGGTTCTGGGGCCAACGTCCTGACTTTC. This chain joins TRBV29-1 and TRBJ2-6, with a possible D match to TRBD1 (5 bases). The CDR3 sequence is 12 residues long. The V end lost 8 bases, the J end lost 1 base, and 6 bases lay between the germline ends. Germline V gene lookup returns CDR1 SQVTM and CDR2 ANQGSEA.

The chain is built from TRBV29-1 and TRBJ1-1; 8 bases are a match to TRBD1. CDR3 length: 12 amino acids. The V segment lost 7 bases and the J segment 11 bases; nucleotides outside the gene matches: 12. CDR1 and CDR2 (germline): SQVTM, ANQGSEA. CDR3 sequence reads: CSAGQGAIGAFF. The CDR3, as DNA: TGCAGCGCCGGACAGGGAGCAATAGGGGCTTTCTTT.

The gene calls are TRBV9 and TRBJ2-7; D is ambiguous. The CDR3 covers 13 residues. CDR1 SGDLS and CDR2 YYNGEE come from the germline V gene. The V end was cut by 4 bases, the J end by 7 bases, with 15 bases between. Written as DNA, the CDR3 is TGTGCCAGCAGCCCCAGCGTGGGGATTGAGCAGTACTTC. It encodes CASSPSVGIEQYF.

V gene TRBV3-1 combines with J gene TRBJ2-5; 10 nucleotides align to TRBD2. The assigned J gene may be wrong: the sequence end matches TRBJ2-1 better. This CDR3 has 15 amino acids. CDR1 is LGHDT, CDR2 YNNKEL, per germline (reference sequence). CDR3 in DNA: TGTGCCAGCAGCCAAGGGACTAGCGGTGGAGATGAGCAGTTCTTC. Its protein product is CASSQGTSGGDEQFF.

The CDR3 nucleotides are TGCGCCAGCAGGACCGCCGGGACAGGGAGCCTCTGGGAGCAGTACTTC. It yields the protein CASRTAGTGSLWEQYF. V gene TRBV5-1 combines with J gene TRBJ2-7; 9 bases are shared with TRBD1. In germline, CDR1 is SGHRS, CDR2 YFSETQ. The trim removed 5 bases at V and 7 bases at J, leaving 16 bases unmatched. This CDR3 region has 16 residues. The full variable domain, rest sourced from reference TRBV5-1 and TRBJ2-7, is KAGVTQTPRYLIKTRGQQVTLSCSPISGHRSVSWYQQTPGQGLQFLFEYFSETQRNKGNFPGRFSGRQFSNSRSEMNVSTLELGDSALYLCASRTAGTGSLWEQYFGPGTRLTVT.

The rearrangement links TRBV7-2 to TRBJ1-4, with 7 bases aligning to TRBD1. V shed 6 bases and J 3 bases; nucleotides not matched to a gene: 4. Per the germline V gene, CDR1 is SGHTA and CDR2 is FQGNSA. This CDR3 spans 14 amino acids. The CDR3 DNA is TGTGCCAGCAGGCGAACAGGGGCTAATGAAAAACTGTTTTTT. It translates to CASRRTGANEKLFF. Filled out from reference TRBV7-2 and TRBJ1-4, the complete variable domain reads GAGVSQSPSNKVTEKGKDVELRCDPISGHTALYWYRQSLGQGLEFLIYFQGNSAPDKSGLPSDRFSAERTGGSVSTLTIQRTQQEDSAVYLCASRRTGANEKLFFGSGTQLSVL.

This rearrangement joins TRBV12-3 or TRBV12-4 to TRBJ1-6; D unclear. The CDR3 totals 12 residues. V lost 5 bases to trimming and J lost 10 bases, with 9 bases between them. CDR3 in amino acids: CASSLGRSPLHF. The CDR3 DNA sequence: TGTGCCAGCAGTCTGGGGAGATCACCCCTCCACTTT.

The J gene is TRBJ2-2, the V gene TRBV23-1; TRBD1 matches 10 bases. TRBV23-1 belongs to the ORF category, with a function that is uncertain. The CDR3 runs 22 residues. Trimming cost V 10 bases and J 0 bases; bases outside gene matches: 26. The CDR3: CANERDRGPPRWWLPNTGELFF. The CDR3 region has the DNA TGCGCCAACGAACGGGACAGGGGTCCACCGAGGTGGTGGTTACCGAACACCGGGGAGCTGTTTTTT.

This clonotype was seen a few times. The chain is built from TRBV7-2 and TRBJ2-2; D could derive from TRBD1 or TRBD2 (5 bases each). This CDR3 comprises 17 residues. V was shortened by 1 base and J by 4 bases, with 16 bases between the two germline ends. CDR1 and CDR2 (germline): SGHTA, FQGNSA. CDR3 region: CASSLEGPKWVTGELFF. The DNA of the CDR3 is TGTGCCAGCAGCTTAGAGGGACCAAAATGGGTCACCGGGGAGCTGTTTTTT.

This clonotype was counted only a few times. DNA of the CDR3: TGCGCCAGCAGCCCACTTCGCGGACTAGCGTTGGATGAGCAGTTCTTC. This sequence encodes CASSPLRGLALDEQFF. The chain has TRBV5-1 and TRBJ2-1; the match to TRBD2 covers 9 bases. CDR1 and CDR2 (germline): SGHRS, YFSETQ. The ends lost 4 bases at V and 8 bases at J; junction bases unmatched: 13. The CDR3 is made up of 16 amino acids.